This is a list of T cell receptor beta chains from one sample in a study of cytomegalovirus exposure and HLA in healthy donors. The data were produced by immunoSEQ multiplex PCR, yet TCRdb's version contains in-frame clones alone and is incomplete. The sample lists more than 150,000 clones, more than 85% occurring once. Sequenced material: PBMCs. Source of these receptors: a girl younger than two in good health and CMV-seronegative. Each CDR3 is given with its conserved first and last residue. D genes are given only for firm matches. Only some rows state a clone size, as once, few, many or a class for expanded clones.

TRBV6-6,TRBJ2-5,.,.,TGTGCCAGTTCCGCGGAAGAGACCCAGTACTTC,CASSAEETQYF
TRBV30,TRBJ1-4,.,few,TGTGCCTGGAGTGACAGGGTCCGGGAAAAACTGTTTTTT,CAWSDRVREKLFF
TRBV5-1,TRBJ2-7,.,.,TGCGCCAGCAGCTTGGCTACCGGGGGGCTTGGCGAGCAGTACTTC,CASSLATGGLGEQYF
TRBV5-8,TRBJ1-1,.,.,TGTGCCAGCAGCCCTATACAGGCGTTAGTCCAGGAAGCTTTCTTT,CASSPIQALVQEAFF
TRBV5-1,TRBJ2-7,.,.,TGCGCCAGCAGCTTGGGACAGCTCTACGAGCAGTACTTC,CASSLGQLYEQYF
TRBV19,TRBJ2-5,.,.,TGTGCCAGTAGTATGTATGTGCGCACAAGAAGGGGAGAGACCCAGTACTTC,CASSMYVRTRRGETQYF
TRBV9,TRBJ1-3,.,.,TGTGCCAGCAGCCCGATGATAAGAGAGAGAAACACCATATATTTT,CASSPMIRERNTIYF
TRBV10-3,TRBJ2-3,TRBD1,once,TGTGCCACCGGGACAGGGCGAACAGATACGCAGTATTTT,CATGTGRTDTQYF
TRBV13,TRBJ1-2,TRBD1,.,TGTGCCAGCAGCCCCCCGGACAGGCGCCATGGCTACACCTTC,CASSPPDRRHGYTF
TRBV29-1,TRBJ1-1,.,.,TGCAGCGCCAGGAATCCGAAGAATTGGAACACTGAAGCTTTCTTT,CSARNPKNWNTEAFF
TRBV5-1,TRBJ2-7,TRBD2,.,TGCGCCAGCAGCTTGGCCCTTCGTCCAGCGGGAGCAGACTACGAGCAGTACTTC,CASSLALRPAGADYEQYF
TRBV4-1,TRBJ1-2,TRBD1,.,TGCGCCAGCAGCCAAGATGAGGACAGGGCCTATGGCTACACCTTC,CASSQDEDRAYGYTF
TRBV7-2,TRBJ2-5,TRBD2,once,TGTGCCAGCAGCTTAGGGACTAGCGGGAGTGGAGAGACCCAGTACTTC,CASSLGTSGSGETQYF
TRBV7-9,TRBJ2-3,.,.,TGTGCCAGCAGCTCACTAGGTATTACAGATACGCAGTATTTT,CASSSLGITDTQYF
TRBV7-2,TRBJ1-5,.,.,TGTGCCAGCAGCTCCATGGGACAAAATCAGCCCCAGCATTTT,CASSSMGQNQPQHF
TRBV7-9,TRBJ2-5,.,once,TGTTCCAGCAGTTCAACCGCGGGGCGGACTCCTAGGGCAGAGACCCAGTACTTC,CSSSSTAGRTPRAETQYF
TRBV4-2,TRBJ1-4,TRBD1,.,TGTGCCAGCAGCCTCGACAGGGTAAGAGAAAAACTGTTTTTT,CASSLDRVREKLFF
TRBV30,TRBJ1-5,TRBD1,.,TGTGCCTGGAGTCGACAGGGGGCTGGCCAGCCCCAGCATTTT,CAWSRQGAGQPQHF
TRBV7-2,TRBJ2-2,TRBD2,once,TGTGCCAGCACAAATCCGGGACTAAACACCGGGGAGCTGTTTTTT,CASTNPGLNTGELFF
TRBV2,TRBJ1-5,TRBD1,.,TGTGCCAGCAGTGAGAGGACAGGGGATCAGCCCCAGCATTTT,CASSERTGDQPQHF
TRBV19,TRBJ1-1,.,few,TGTGCCAGTAGTATAGGGCCCGGGGGGGTCAAGAACACTGAAGCTTTCTTT,CASSIGPGGVKNTEAFF
TRBV5-1,TRBJ2-2,TRBD1,.,TGCGCCAGCGGGAACCAGGGGGCGAACACCGGGGAGCTGTTTTTT,CASGNQGANTGELFF
TRBV12-5,TRBJ1-1,.,.,TGTGCTAGTGGTTTACCAGACTTGAACACTGAAGCTTTCTTT,CASGLPDLNTEAFF
TRBV7-2,TRBJ2-5,.,.,TGTGCCCTCCCCTTTAGTGGTCCACAGAACCAAGAGACCCAGTACTTC,CALPFSGPQNQETQYF
TRBV9,TRBJ2-7,TRBD2,.,TGTGCCAGCAGCATTAGCGGGAGTTCCTACGAGCAGTACTTC,CASSISGSSYEQYF
TRBV6-5,TRBJ1-3,.,.,TGTGCCAGCAGTTACCAGACAGGTCGTGGAAACACCATATATTTT,CASSYQTGRGNTIYF
TRBV7-2,TRBJ1-1,TRBD1,.,TGTGCCAGCAGCTCAGGACAGGGACCCACTGAAGCTTTCTTT,CASSSGQGPTEAFF
TRBV29-1,TRBJ2-3,.,.,TGCAGCGTTGAAAGGGGCAGGGTCCCAGATACGCAGTATTTT,CSVERGRVPDTQYF
TRBV7-9,TRBJ2-3,TRBD2,.,TGTGCCAGCAGCTTAAGCGGGGGGCCGGATACGCAGTATTTT,CASSLSGGPDTQYF
TRBV10-3,TRBJ1-4,TRBD1,.,TGTGCCATCAGTGCGAACAGGGGGCTGGAAGAAAAACTGTTTTTT,CAISANRGLEEKLFF
TRBV5-4,TRBJ1-1,.,.,TGTGCCAGCAGCTCTCAACGGGGAACTGAAGCTTTCTTT,CASSSQRGTEAFF
TRBV4-2,TRBJ2-5,TRBD2,.,TGTGCCAGCAGCCAAGATCGGGGGGAGTACCAAGAGACCCAGTACTTC,CASSQDRGEYQETQYF
TRBV5-1,TRBJ2-1,TRBD1,.,TGCGCCAGCAGCTTGGGGGACAGGGTTTCCTACAATGAGCAGTTCTTC,CASSLGDRVSYNEQFF
TRBV7-2,TRBJ2-1,.,.,TGTGCCAGCAGCTCCGGTCTTAATTGGGCATACAATGAGCAGTTCTTC,CASSSGLNWAYNEQFF
TRBV29-1,TRBJ2-7,TRBD2,once,TGCAGCGTCACTGGGACTAGCGGCATTTACGAGCAGTACTTC,CSVTGTSGIYEQYF
TRBV5-6,TRBJ2-4,TRBD1,.,TGTGCCAGCAGCTTGGGGGGATGGACAGGGATAGCCAAAAACATTCAGTACTTC,CASSLGGWTGIAKNIQYF
TRBV7-2,TRBJ2-3,TRBD2,.,TGTGCCAGCAGCTCGGGACTAGCCGAATATACGCAGTATTTT,CASSSGLAEYTQYF
TRBV10-1,TRBJ2-7,.,.,TGCGCCAGCAAACAGCTCTCCTACGAGCAGTACTTC,CASKQLSYEQYF
TRBV7-8,TRBJ1-3,.,few,TGTGCCAGCAGCTTAGTGTTCGGAGGGCCGGAGGACACCATATATTTT,CASSLVFGGPEDTIYF
TRBV27,TRBJ1-1,.,.,TGTGCCAGCAGTTCCGCAGGGGCGGTACCTGAAGCTTTCTTT,CASSSAGAVPEAFF
TRBV21-1,TRBJ2-7,.,.,TGTGCCAGCAGCAACGGACTAGCTGTTCACGAGCAGTACTTC,CASSNGLAVHEQYF
TRBV2,TRBJ2-2,TRBD1,.,TGTGCCAGCATTGGGACAGGGGAGACCGGGGAGCTGTTTTTT,CASIGTGETGELFF
TRBV9,TRBJ1-2,.,.,TGTGCCAGCAGCCCCAGCGGCCGGGGAAATGGCTACACCTTC,CASSPSGRGNGYTF
TRBV30,TRBJ1-4,TRBD1,.,TGTGCCTGGAGTCCCCGGGACAGGGTTGAAAAACTGTTTTTT,CAWSPRDRVEKLFF
TRBV9,TRBJ2-2,.,.,TGTGCCAGCAGCGGAAACCCCGCAGGGATTACCGGGGAGCTGTTTTTT,CASSGNPAGITGELFF
TRBV29-1,TRBJ2-1,TRBD2,once,TGCAGCGTTGAGGGGACTAGCGGGATCTATGAGCAGTTCTTC,CSVEGTSGIYEQFF
TRBV5-1,TRBJ2-5,TRBD1,.,TGCGCCAGCAGCTTGGCCTACAGGGGTCAAGAGACCCAGTACTTC,CASSLAYRGQETQYF
TRBV5-8,TRBJ2-2,.,.,TGTGCCAGCAACGTTGCTAGGGGTGCTGCCGGGGAGCTGTTTTTT,CASNVARGAAGELFF
TRBV9,TRBJ1-1,.,.,TGTGCCAGCAGCGTAGAACCACAGGGAAACACTGAAGCTTTCTTT,CASSVEPQGNTEAFF
TRBV5-1,TRBJ2-1,.,once,TGCGCCAGCAGCTTGGAGGTCGGGGGTCCCTACAATGAGCAGTTCTTC,CASSLEVGGPYNEQFF